This T cell receptor beta chain came from a study of cytomegalovirus exposure and HLA in healthy donors. Vbeta (60) and Jbeta (13) primers were used in the PCR. Sequencing used immunoSEQ multiplex PCR; TCRdb keeps in-frame clones, though not all of them. The sample has 150,000 to 200,000 clones; roughly 72% are singletons. Study-level points and caveats: Across donors, most TCRs were seen rarely, yet some public ones were widespread. Common viral pathogens seemed to be connected with several of the most significant clusters, according to a later analysis. Available immune exposure information covered CMV serostatus only.

Remarks on this clone: As yet, its antigen is unknown.

This sequence was found in a woman in her twenties or thirties in good health and CMV-seropositive. Source material: PBMCs.

CDR3 in amino acids: CASSLVQVLGYEQYF. CDR3 in DNA: TGTGCCAGCAGCTTAGTTCAGGTCCTTGGGTACGAGCAGTACTTC. The chain carries TRBV7-2 and TRBJ2-7, with D uncertain. CDR3 size: 15 residues. Germline assignment: CDR1 SGHTA and CDR2 FQGNSA. V was pared by 1 base and J by 4 bases, with 14 bases between.